This entry lists 18 T cell receptor beta chains sequenced from one sample in a study of blood T cells in healthy people across ages. Together with a sample-barcoded 5' primer, a J-beta primer mix was included in a second PCR lasting about 6 to 11 cycles. One entry per CDR3 protein results from TCRdb running MiXCR on the 5' RACE reads. The sample lists 1.6 million or so distinct CDR3 sequences, about 31% seen once, with about 11% in the top ten. What was sequenced was blood. Source of these receptors: a woman in her 30s in good health.

This clonotype has a handful of counts. This chain links TRBV29-1 with TRBJ2-6; D tentatively reads TRBD1 or TRBD2 (7 bases each). V shed 0 bases and J shed 2 bases, with 11 bases lying between them. The CDR3 spans 16 residues. Germline CDR1 and CDR2: SQVTM and ANQGSEA. The chain's CDR3 is CSVEEGGGPGANVLTF. Written as DNA, the CDR3 is TGCAGCGTTGAAGAGGGAGGGGGCCCTGGGGCCAACGTCCTGACTTTC.

This clonotype was counted a few times. The chain uses TRBV20-1 and TRBJ2-5; D not resolved. CDR1 and CDR2 (germline): DFQATT, SNEGSKA (reference sequence). This CDR3 contains 13 residues. V was shortened by 6 bases and J by 0 bases, with 11 bases between the two germline ends. The CDR3 loop reads CSAVGPNQETQYF. CDR3 in DNA: TGCAGTGCGGTGGGCCCAAACCAAGAGACCCAGTACTTC.

A word on this clonotype: Mismatch with germline at one junction end may stem from a read error. This chain links TRBV27 with TRBJ2-1, with 7 nucleotides matching TRBD1. Germline values: CDR1 MNHEY, CDR2 SMNVEV (reference sequence). This CDR3 spans 17 amino acids. CDR3: CAGRDRDLAGTYNEQFF. The CDR3 DNA reads as TGTGCCGGCAGAGACAGGGATCTAGCAGGAACCTACAATGAGCAGTTCTTC.

V usage is TRBV28 and J usage is TRBJ1-2, with no clear D. The CDR3 covers 12 residues. V lost 5 bases to trimming and J lost 9 bases, with 13 bases between them. CDR1 is MDHEN and CDR2 is SYDVKM in the germline V gene. CDR3 sequence reads: CASSVGGYSYTF. The DNA of the CDR3 is TGTGCCAGCAGTGTCGGAGGTTACAGCTACACCTTC.

V usage is TRBV20-1 and J usage is TRBJ1-2; D gene ambiguous. This CDR3 region has 12 residues. The germline V gene has CDR1 DFQATT and CDR2 SNEGSKA (reference sequence). V gave up 3 bases and J gave up 4 bases, with 9 bases separating them. In nucleotides, the CDR3 is TGCAGTGCTAGCCAGGCGGGCTATGGCTACACCTTC. This sequence encodes CSASQAGYGYTF.

This clonotype has just a few counts. This chain's CDR3 is CASSMFSTEGTEAFF. The CDR3 DNA reads TGTGCCAGCAGCATGTTCTCGACAGAGGGCACTGAAGCTTTCTTT. V usage is TRBV7-2 and J usage is TRBJ1-1; a possible D gene is TRBD1 (5 bases). Germline V CDR1 and CDR2: SGHTA, FQGNSA. The CDR3 covers 15 residues. The V end lost 5 bases, the J end lost 4 bases, and 17 bases lay between the germline ends.

The chain combines TRBV7-8 with TRBJ1-4, with D unclear. Germline-derived CDR1 and CDR2 are SGHVS and FQNEAQ. The CDR3 sequence is 15 residues long. V lost 5 bases and J lost 6, with 16 bases in between. The CDR3: CASSATVGIHEKLFF. For the CDR3, the DNA is TGTGCCAGCAGCGCCACGGTGGGAATTCATGAAAAACTGTTTTTT.

This clonotype was picked up a small number of times. The V and J genes are TRBV28 and TRBJ2-5, with 7 bases fitting TRBD1. The CDR3 sequence is 14 residues long. Germline V CDR1 and CDR2: MDHEN, SYDVKM. With 6 bases clipped from V and 7 bases from J, the junction kept 11 bases outside the gene matches. The CDR3 loop reads CASSSPDRLLTQYF. CDR3 coding DNA: TGTGCCAGCAGCTCCCCGGACAGGTTATTGACCCAGTACTTC.

The chain combines TRBV29-1 with TRBJ1-2; D not resolved. Germline loops: CDR1 SQVTM, CDR2 ANQGSEA. The V gene lost 4 bases and the J gene lost 3 bases, with 12 bases spanning the gap. The CDR3 covers 13 residues. The CDR3 region has the DNA TGCAGCGTTGTGAGGACGGAACACTATGGCTACACCTTC. Protein product: CSVVRTEHYGYTF.

In this sample, this clonotype turned up a few times. This may be a read error, as it is one base from a much larger clone. V gene TRBV10-3 combines with J gene TRBJ2-7, with 7 positions matching TRBD1. V shed 2 bases, J shed 3 bases, and the junction held 7 bases outside the gene matches. CDR3 length equals 15 residues. Germline CDR1 reads ENHRY; CDR2 reads SYGVKD. DNA of the CDR3: TGTGCCATCAGTGAGCCGGGACAGAGAAGCTACGAGCAGTACTTC. This encodes CAISEPGQRSYEQYF.

This clonotype was observed a handful of times. This sequence joins TRBV30 and TRBJ1-2; a possible D gene is TRBD1 (6 bases). The germline V gene encodes CDR1 GTSNPN and CDR2 SVGIG (reference sequence). This CDR3 spans 13 amino acids. The V end lost 2 bases, the J end lost 3 bases, and 10 bases lay between the germline ends. Written as DNA, the CDR3 is TGTGCCTGGAGTCGGACAGACCACTATGGCTACACCTTC. Its protein is CAWSRTDHYGYTF.

V gene TRBV6-2 or TRBV6-3 combines with J gene TRBJ2-1, with 7 bases aligning to TRBD2. The CDR3 extends over 17 amino acids. CDR1 MNHEY and CDR2 SVGEGT come from the germline V gene. V was pared by 4 bases and J by 0 bases, with 9 bases of the junction left unmatched. The CDR3 nucleotides are TGTGCCAGCAGTTCCCCTTACCGGGAGGTCTCCTACAATGAGCAGTTCTTC. Its protein product is CASSSPYREVSYNEQFF.

As regards this clonotype: At one end the junction does not follow the germline gene, possibly because of a read error. The V gene is TRBV5-5, the J gene TRBJ2-3; tentatively, D is TRBD2 (5 bases). The CDR3 extends over 18 amino acids. CDR1 and CDR2 from the germline V gene are SGHKS and YYEKEE (reference sequence). The CDR3 loop is CASTPGIMGKKGTYTQYF. CDR3 in DNA: TGTGCCAGCACGCCGGGAATTATGGGGAAAAAAGGCACATATACGCAGTATTTT.

This clonotype was seen a few times. This sequence joins TRBV27 and TRBJ2-3; TRBD2 matches at 10 bases. The germline V gene encodes CDR1 MNHEY and CDR2 SMNVEV (reference sequence). J was trimmed by 10 bases and V by 5 bases; bases with no gene match: 6. This CDR3 has 13 amino acids. CDR3 DNA: TGTGCCAGCAGTCCCAGAGGACTAGCGGCGCAGTATTTT. Amino acids: CASSPRGLAAQYF.

V usage is TRBV9 and J usage is TRBJ2-3; D is uncertain. The V end was cut by 4 bases, the J end by 1 base, with 16 bases between. CDR3 size: 16 residues. Germline-derived CDR1 and CDR2 are SGDLS and YYNGEE. The CDR3 protein is CASSMNTLLRTDTQYF. In DNA, the CDR3 is TGTGCCAGCAGCATGAATACCCTCCTTCGCACAGATACGCAGTATTTT.

Worth noting for this clonotype: Since a much larger clone is just one base distant, this may be a read error. The V and J genes are TRBV29-1 and TRBJ1-2; D possibly corresponds to TRBD1 (5 bases). The CDR3 sequence is 14 residues long. CDR1 and CDR2 (germline): SQVTM, ANQGSEA. The CDR3 protein is CNVLGGTASYGYTF. DNA for the CDR3: TGCAACGTCTTGGGCGGGACGGCTAGCTATGGCTACACCTTC.

This clonotype was observed once. The chain links TRBV20-1 to TRBJ2-1; maybe TRBD2 (6 bases). The CDR3 is 14 residues long. V shed 0 bases and J shed 10 bases, with 16 bases lying between them. Germline-derived CDR1 and CDR2 are DFQATT and SNEGSKA (reference sequence). DNA of the CDR3: TGCAGTGCTAGAGATTTTGGCGGGGCTTACGAGCAGTTCTTC. It translates to CSARDFGGAYEQFF.

This clonotype was recorded a few times. The chain is built from TRBV18 and TRBJ1-1, with D unclear. Germline-derived CDR1 and CDR2 are KGHSH and LQKENI. V lost 6 bases and J 0 bases, leaving 17 bases between the germline ends. CDR3 length: 16 amino acids. The CDR3 sequence is CASSSWQLGMNTEAFF. CDR3 nucleotides: TGTGCCAGCTCGTCCTGGCAACTGGGAATGAACACTGAAGCTTTCTTT.